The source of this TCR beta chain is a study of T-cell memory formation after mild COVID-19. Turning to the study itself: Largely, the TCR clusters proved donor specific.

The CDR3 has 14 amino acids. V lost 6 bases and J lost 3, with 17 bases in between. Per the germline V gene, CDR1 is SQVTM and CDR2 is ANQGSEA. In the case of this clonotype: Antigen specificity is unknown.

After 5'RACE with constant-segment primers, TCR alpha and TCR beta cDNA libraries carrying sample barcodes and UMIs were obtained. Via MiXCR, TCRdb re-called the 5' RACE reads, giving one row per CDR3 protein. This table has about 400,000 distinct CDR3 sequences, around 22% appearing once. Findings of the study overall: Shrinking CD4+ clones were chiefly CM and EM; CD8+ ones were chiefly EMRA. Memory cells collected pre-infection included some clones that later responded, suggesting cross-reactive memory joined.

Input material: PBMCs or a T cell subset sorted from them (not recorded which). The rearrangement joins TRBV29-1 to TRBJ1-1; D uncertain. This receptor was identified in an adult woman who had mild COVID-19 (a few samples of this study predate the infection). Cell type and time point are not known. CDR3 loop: CSVPNPRSHTEAFF. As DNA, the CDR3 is TGCAGCGTACCCAACCCGAGGTCGCACACTGAAGCTTTCTTT.